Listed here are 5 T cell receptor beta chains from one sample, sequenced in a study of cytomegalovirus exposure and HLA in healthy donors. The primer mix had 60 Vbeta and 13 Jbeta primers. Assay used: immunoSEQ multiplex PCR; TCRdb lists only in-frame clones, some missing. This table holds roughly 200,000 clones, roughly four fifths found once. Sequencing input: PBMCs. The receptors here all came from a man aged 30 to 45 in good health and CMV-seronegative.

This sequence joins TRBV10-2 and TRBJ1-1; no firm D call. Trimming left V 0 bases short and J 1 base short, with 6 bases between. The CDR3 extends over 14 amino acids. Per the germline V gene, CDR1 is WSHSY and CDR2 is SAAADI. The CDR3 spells CASSESGGNTEAFF. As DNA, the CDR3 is TGCGCCAGCAGTGAGTCAGGAGGGAACACTGAAGCTTTCTTT.

CDR3 residues: CASSLLAGSTDTQYF. CDR3 DNA: TGTGCCAGCAGCTTACTAGCGGGGAGCACAGATACGCAGTATTTT. V usage is TRBV7-9 and J usage is TRBJ2-3; TRBD2 agrees at 9 bases. Germline V CDR1 and CDR2: SEHNR, FQNEAQ (reference sequence). This CDR3 has 15 residues. J lost 0 bases, V lost 2 bases, and 0 bases had no gene match. The full variable domain, with the rest looked up from reference TRBV7-9 and TRBJ2-3, is DTGVSQNPRHKITKRGQNVTFRCDPISEHNRLYWYRQTLGQGPEFLTYFQNEAQLEKSRLLSDRFSAERPKGSFSTLEIQRTEQGDSAMYLCASSLLAGSTDTQYFGPGTRLTVL.

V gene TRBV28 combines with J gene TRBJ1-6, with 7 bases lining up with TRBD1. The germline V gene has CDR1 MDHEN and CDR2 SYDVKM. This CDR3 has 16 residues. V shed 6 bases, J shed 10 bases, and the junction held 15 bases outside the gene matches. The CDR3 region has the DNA TGTGCCAGCAGCCCAAAGACAGGGCGGGCTGTATCACCCCTCCACTTT. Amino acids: CASSPKTGRAVSPLHF.

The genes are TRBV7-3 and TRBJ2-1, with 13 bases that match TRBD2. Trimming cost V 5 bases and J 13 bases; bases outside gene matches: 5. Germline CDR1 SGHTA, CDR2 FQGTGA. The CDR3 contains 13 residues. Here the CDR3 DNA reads TGTGCCAGCAGCCTAGGACTAGCGGGAGACCAGTTCTTC. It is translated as CASSLGLAGDQFF. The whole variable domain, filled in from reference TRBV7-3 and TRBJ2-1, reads GAGVSQTPSNKVTEKGKYVELRCDPISGHTALYWYRQSLGQGPEFLIYFQGTGAADDSGLPNDRFFAVRPEGSVSTLKIQRTERGDSAVYLCASSLGLAGDQFFGPGTRLTVL.

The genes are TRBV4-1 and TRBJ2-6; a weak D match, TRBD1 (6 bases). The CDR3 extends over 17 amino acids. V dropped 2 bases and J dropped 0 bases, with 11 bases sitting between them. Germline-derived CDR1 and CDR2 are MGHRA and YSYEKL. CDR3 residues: CASSQHPGASGANVLTF. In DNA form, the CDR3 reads TGCGCCAGCAGCCAACATCCAGGGGCCTCTGGGGCCAACGTCCTGACTTTC.